The 26 T cell receptor beta chains listed next were all sequenced from one sample in a study of cytomegalovirus exposure and HLA in healthy donors. 13 Jbeta primers and 60 Vbeta primers were used for the PCR. Method: immunoSEQ multiplex PCR; TCRdb's copy keeps in-frame clones and lacks some. The data contain just under 95,000 clones, roughly 80% of them seen just once; the ten biggest clones take up roughly 1.1%. Material for sequencing was PBMCs. The receptors shown here come from a girl aged 2 to 9 in good health and CMV-seropositive.

The rearrangement uses TRBV5-6 and TRBJ1-4, with no clear D. The germline CDR1 and CDR2 sequences are SGHDT and YYEEEE. The CDR3 is 14 residues long. V was cut by 1 base and J by 2 bases, with 6 bases left in between. The CDR3 bases are TGTGCCAGCAGCTTGCAGAGGACTAATGAAAAACTGTTTTTT. Its translation is CASSLQRTNEKLFF.

CDR3 DNA sequence: TGCGCCAGCAGCTTTCTTGGGGCGGATGAAGCTTTCTTT. Its protein is CASSFLGADEAFF. The chain has TRBV5-1 and TRBJ1-1; D perhaps matches TRBD1 (5 bases). V gave up 2 bases and J gave up 7 bases, with 12 bases separating them. The CDR3 spans 13 residues. Per the germline V gene, CDR1 is SGHRS and CDR2 is YFSETQ. Full variable domain (missing parts from reference TRBV5-1 and TRBJ1-1): KAGVTQTPRYLIKTRGQQVTLSCSPISGHRSVSWYQQTPGQGLQFLFEYFSETQRNKGNFPGRFSGRQFSNSRSEMNVSTLELGDSALYLCASSFLGADEAFFGQGTRLTVV.

This clone was recorded only once. V is TRBV5-6 and J is TRBJ2-1; 7 bases agree with TRBD2. Losses at the gene ends were 2 bases for V and 8 bases for J; bases not matched to a gene: 7. The length of the CDR3 is 14 residues. Germline-derived CDR1 and CDR2 are SGHDT and YYEEEE. The CDR3 reads CASSLVRELHEQFF. As DNA, the CDR3 is TGTGCCAGCAGCTTAGTGCGGGAGTTGCATGAGCAGTTCTTC.

The chain combines TRBV6-1 with TRBJ2-1; D remains ambiguous. CDR3 length: 15 residues. Trimming stripped 3 bases from V and 0 bases from J, with 9 bases between. CDR1 and CDR2 from the germline V gene are MNHNS and SASEGT. CDR3 sequence (DNA): TGTGCCAGCAGTGAGCCGGTGAGCTCCTACAATGAGCAGTTCTTC. This codes for CASSEPVSSYNEQFF.

J is TRBJ1-2 and V is TRBV5-6; D gene unclear. Trimming pared 4 bases from V and 8 bases from J, leaving 9 bases between. In germline, CDR1 is SGHDT, CDR2 YYEEEE. The CDR3 runs to 11 residues. The CDR3 DNA sequence: TGTGCCAGCAGCCCAGGTCTGGGCTACACCTTC. Amino acids: CASSPGLGYTF.

This sequence joins TRBV27 and TRBJ1-1; TRBD1 matches 8 bases. The ends lost 7 bases at V and 6 bases at J; junction bases unmatched: 10. The CDR3 totals 14 residues. In germline, CDR1 is MNHEY, CDR2 SMNVEV (reference sequence). The CDR3: CASIRAGGSAEAFF. Here the CDR3 DNA reads TGTGCCAGCATTCGGGCAGGGGGCTCGGCTGAAGCTTTCTTT.

This chain joins TRBV19 and TRBJ1-1, with no clear D. CDR1 and CDR2 from the germline V gene are LNHDA and SQIVND (reference sequence). The CDR3 loop spans 14 amino acids. The V and J ends lost 1 base and 1 base respectively, with 7 bases between them. Here the CDR3 DNA reads TGTGCCAGTAGTATAGTTGCAGAGAACACTGAAGCTTTCTTT. This translates into CASSIVAENTEAFF.

The CDR3 sequence is CASSLDVSGIGDTQYF. DNA of the CDR3: TGTGCCAGCAGTTTAGACGTCAGCGGAATCGGGGATACGCAGTATTTT. The rearrangement joins TRBV28 to TRBJ2-3; possibly TRBD2 for D (5 bases). V was shortened by 2 bases and J by 6 bases, with 18 bases between the two germline ends. Germline V gene lookup returns CDR1 MDHEN and CDR2 SYDVKM. The CDR3 length is 16 residues.

The chain is built from TRBV28 and TRBJ1-4; D is unresolved. The CDR3 length is 13 residues. Trimming cost V 4 bases and J 7 bases, with 10 bases left between them. Per germline, CDR1 MDHEN and CDR2 SYDVKM. This chain's CDR3 is CASSSPWSEKLFF. CDR3 DNA sequence: TGTGCCAGCAGTTCCCCCTGGAGTGAAAAACTGTTTTTT.

The genes are TRBV30 and TRBJ2-1; TRBD2 agrees at 9 bases. This CDR3 has 15 residues. The ends lost 3 bases at V and 6 bases at J; junction bases unmatched: 9. Germline CDR1 GTSNPN, CDR2 SVGIG (reference sequence). CDR3 nucleotide sequence: TGTGCCTGGAGAGCCGGACTAGCGACCGCCAATGAGCAGTTCTTC. Protein sequence: CAWRAGLATANEQFF.

About this clone itself: This CDR3 is also generated by other DNA sequences in the sample. The chain joins TRBV30 to TRBJ1-5; D is ambiguous. Germline loops: CDR1 GTSNPN, CDR2 SVGIG (reference sequence). Trimming shortened V by 5 bases and J by 0 bases, and 8 bases separated the two germline ends. This CDR3 is 13 amino acids long. This CDR3 is CAWSRDSNQPQHF. CDR3 in DNA: TGTGCCTGGTCTAGAGATAGCAATCAGCCCCAGCATTTT.

This clone was counted between two and nine times. The chain uses TRBV25-1 and TRBJ2-7; tentatively, D is TRBD1 (5 bases). Germline CDR1 is MGHDK and CDR2 is SYGVNS. The CDR3 has 15 amino acids. Between the trimmed V and J ends, which lost 1 base and 1 base, there was a span of 11 bases. CDR3 loop: CASSESTAGSYEQYF. The CDR3 bases are TGTGCCAGCAGTGAATCAACAGCAGGGTCCTACGAGCAGTACTTC.

This sequence joins TRBV7-9 and TRBJ2-1; 9 nucleotides agree with TRBD2. Germline-derived CDR1 and CDR2 are SEHNR and FQNEAQ (reference sequence). This CDR3 has 15 residues. Losses at the gene ends were 2 bases for V and 7 bases for J; bases not matched to a gene: 6. The CDR3 nucleotides read TGTGCCAGCAGCTTAATTGCGGGAGGGCTGAATGAGCAGTTCTTC. Translated, it gives CASSLIAGGLNEQFF.

V is TRBV5-1 and J is TRBJ1-5; 7 positions match TRBD1. Per germline, CDR1 SGHRS and CDR2 YFSETQ. CDR3 length: 15 amino acids. Unmatched junction bases numbered 9, after V lost 4 bases and J lost 5 bases. The CDR3, as DNA: TGCGCCAGCAGCGAGAGAGGGGGCGCCTATCAGCCCCAGCATTTT. Translated: CASSERGGAYQPQHF.

V and J are TRBV14 and TRBJ1-1; 8 bases are a match to TRBD1. V lost 5 bases and J lost 6; bases outside the gene matches: 5. The CDR3 is 13 amino acids. Germline CDR1 SGHDN, CDR2 FVKESK. The CDR3 sequence is CASSYGQGAEAFF. The CDR3 bases are TGTGCCAGCAGCTATGGACAGGGCGCTGAAGCTTTCTTT.

V and J are TRBV25-1 and TRBJ1-3; the D is unclear. V was trimmed by 5 bases and J by 4 bases, leaving 9 bases between them. The CDR3 is 13 amino acids. Germline V lookup: CDR1 MGHDK, CDR2 SYGVNS. The CDR3 DNA reads as TGTGCCAGCAGTTGGGCAGAAGGAAACACCATATATTTT. Its protein product is CASSWAEGNTIYF.

The chain uses TRBV27 and TRBJ2-7; a possible D gene is TRBD2 (5 bases). The CDR3 sequence is 16 residues long. V dropped 4 bases and J dropped 3 bases, with 19 bases sitting between them. The V gene's germline CDR1 is MNHEY and CDR2 SMNVEV (reference sequence). The CDR3 DNA is TGTGCCAGCAGTTCGGGAAAATCTAGGGATAACTACGAGCAGTACTTC. Translating gives CASSSGKSRDNYEQYF.

V gene TRBV5-1 combines with J gene TRBJ2-7; tentatively, D is TRBD1 (6 bases). CDR3 size: 14 residues. The germline CDR1 and CDR2 sequences are SGHRS and YFSETQ. Trimming left V 4 bases short and J 3 bases short, with 14 bases between. This CDR3 reads CASSGDTLRYEQYF. In DNA form, the CDR3 reads TGCGCCAGCAGCGGGGACACACTTCGCTACGAGCAGTACTTC.

The rearrangement joins TRBV19 to TRBJ1-5; D gene unclear. The germline gives CDR1 LNHDA, CDR2 SQIVND (reference sequence). The CDR3 covers 12 residues. V was pared by 3 bases and J by 10 bases, with 10 bases between. The CDR3 region has the DNA TGTGCCAGTAGTATGAGGGTAATACCCCAGCATTTT. Its protein product is CASSMRVIPQHF.

This clone was observed a single time. The rearrangement joins TRBV5-1 to TRBJ1-2, with TRBD1 identical over 8 bases. Looked up from germline, CDR1 is SGHRS and CDR2 is YFSETQ. There are 15 residues in the CDR3. V dropped 2 bases and J dropped 2; count of bases not matched to a gene: 5. In nucleotides, the CDR3 is TGCGCCAGCAGCTTCGGACAGGGAATCAACTATGGCTACACCTTC. This translates into CASSFGQGINYGYTF. The entire variable domain, with the rest obtained from reference TRBV5-1 and TRBJ1-2, is as follows: KAGVTQTPRYLIKTRGQQVTLSCSPISGHRSVSWYQQTPGQGLQFLFEYFSETQRNKGNFPGRFSGRQFSNSRSEMNVSTLELGDSALYLCASSFGQGINYGYTFGSGTRLTVV.

The chain is built from TRBV6-1 and TRBJ1-1; D not certain. The V end was cut by 6 bases, the J end by 1 base, with 6 bases between. This CDR3 has 12 residues. Germline lookup yields CDR1 MNHNS and CDR2 SASEGT. This CDR3 reads CASRKQNTEAFF. As DNA, the CDR3 is TGTGCCAGCAGAAAGCAGAACACTGAAGCTTTCTTT.

The chain employs TRBV10-3 and TRBJ1-2; 7 bases match TRBD1. CDR1 ENHRY and CDR2 SYGVKD come from the germline V gene. V trimming: 10 bases; J trimming: 0 bases; junction bases outside the gene matches: 8. There are 14 residues in the CDR3. Here the CDR3 DNA reads TGTGCCACCCGACAGGGCTTAGCTAACTATGGCTACACCTTC. As protein: CATRQGLANYGYTF.

The chain employs TRBV28 and TRBJ2-7; a possible D gene is TRBD1 (6 bases). The CDR3 is made up of 13 amino acids. CDR1 is MDHEN and CDR2 is SYDVKM in the germline V gene. The ends were cut back, 3 bases at V and 3 bases at J, with 9 bases in the middle. Here the CDR3 reads CASSFRQDYEQYF. The CDR3 nucleotides are TGTGCCAGCAGTTTCCGACAGGACTACGAGCAGTACTTC.

This rearrangement joins TRBV28 to TRBJ2-1; 13 bases map to TRBD2. Unmatched junction bases numbered 11, after V lost 6 bases and J lost 9 bases. Germline V CDR1 and CDR2: MDHEN, SYDVKM. The CDR3 runs 16 residues. The CDR3 DNA reads TGTGCCAGCAGCCACGGGACTAGCGGGGTCTGGGGTGAGCAGTTCTTC. This translates into CASSHGTSGVWGEQFF.

The J gene is TRBJ2-3, the V gene TRBV11-3; D not certain. This CDR3 contains 15 residues. Germline CDR1 reads SGHNT; CDR2 reads YENEEA. V was shortened by 1 base and J by 0 bases, with 8 bases between the two germline ends. The CDR3 loop is CASSLGGGSTDTQYF. The CDR3 DNA is TGTGCCAGCAGCTTAGGTGGCGGCAGCACAGATACGCAGTATTTT.

The rearrangement joins TRBV30 to TRBJ1-4; D unclear. Germline V gene data show CDR1 as GTSNPN and CDR2 as SVGIG (reference sequence). This CDR3 has 12 residues. The V gene lost 2 bases and the J gene lost 8 bases, with 9 bases spanning the gap. This CDR3 reads CAWSWSGEKLFF. DNA of the CDR3: TGTGCCTGGAGTTGGTCCGGGGAAAAACTGTTTTTT.